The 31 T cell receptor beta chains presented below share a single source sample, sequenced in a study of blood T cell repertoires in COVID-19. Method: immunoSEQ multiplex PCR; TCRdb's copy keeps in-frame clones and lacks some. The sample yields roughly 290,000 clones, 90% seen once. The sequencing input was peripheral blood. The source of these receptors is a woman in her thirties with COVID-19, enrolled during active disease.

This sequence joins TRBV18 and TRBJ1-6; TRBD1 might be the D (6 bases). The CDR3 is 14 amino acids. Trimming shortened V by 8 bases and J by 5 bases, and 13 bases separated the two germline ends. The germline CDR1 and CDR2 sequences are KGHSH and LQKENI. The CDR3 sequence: CASGSGQNNSPLHF. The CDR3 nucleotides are TGTGCCAGCGGATCAGGACAGAATAATTCACCCCTCCACTTT.

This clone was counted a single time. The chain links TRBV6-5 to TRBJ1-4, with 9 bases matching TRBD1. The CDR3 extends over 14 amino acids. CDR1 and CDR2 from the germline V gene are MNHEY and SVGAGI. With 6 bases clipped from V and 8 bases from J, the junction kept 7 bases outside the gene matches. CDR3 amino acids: CASRGDRAREKLFF. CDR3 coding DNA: TGTGCCAGCAGGGGGGACAGGGCAAGGGAAAAACTGTTTTTT.

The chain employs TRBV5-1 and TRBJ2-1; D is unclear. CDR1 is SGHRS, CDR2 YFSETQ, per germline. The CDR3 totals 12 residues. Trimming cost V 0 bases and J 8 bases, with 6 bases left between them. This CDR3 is CASSLVQYEQFF. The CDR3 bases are TGCGCCAGCAGCTTGGTGCAGTATGAGCAGTTCTTC.

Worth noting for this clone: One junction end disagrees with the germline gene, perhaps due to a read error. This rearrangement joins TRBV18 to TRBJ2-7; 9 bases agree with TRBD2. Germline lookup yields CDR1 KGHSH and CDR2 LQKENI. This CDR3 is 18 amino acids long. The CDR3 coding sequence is TGTGCCAGCTCTCCACTCGGGGGACTAGCCCTAGGAACTTACGAGCAGTACTTC. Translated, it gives CASSPLGGLALGTYEQYF.

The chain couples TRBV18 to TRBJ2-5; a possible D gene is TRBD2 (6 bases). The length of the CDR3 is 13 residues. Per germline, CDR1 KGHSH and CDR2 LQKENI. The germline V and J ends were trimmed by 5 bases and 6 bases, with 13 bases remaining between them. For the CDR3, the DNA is TGTGCCAGCTCATCGGACGGGGGAAAGACCCAGTACTTC. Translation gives CASSSDGGKTQYF.

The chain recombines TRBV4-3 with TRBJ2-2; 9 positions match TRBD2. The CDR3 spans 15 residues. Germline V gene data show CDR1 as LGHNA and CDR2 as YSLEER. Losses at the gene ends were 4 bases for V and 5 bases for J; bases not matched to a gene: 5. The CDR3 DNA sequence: TGCGCCAGCAGCCGAGGAGCGGGAGGAACCGGGGAGCTGTTTTTT. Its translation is CASSRGAGGTGELFF.

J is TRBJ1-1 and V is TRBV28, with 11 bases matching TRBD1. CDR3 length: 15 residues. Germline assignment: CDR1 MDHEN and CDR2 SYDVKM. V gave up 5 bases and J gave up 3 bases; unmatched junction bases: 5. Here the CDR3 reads CASSPWTGGYTEAFF. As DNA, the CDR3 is TGTGCCAGCAGTCCCTGGACAGGGGGCTACACTGAAGCTTTCTTT. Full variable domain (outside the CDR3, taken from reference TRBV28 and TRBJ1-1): DVKVTQSSRYLVKRTGEKVFLECVQDMDHENMFWYRQDPGLGLRLIYFSYDVKMKEKGDIPEGYSVSREKKERFSLILESASTNQTSMYLCASSPWTGGYTEAFFGQGTRLTVV.

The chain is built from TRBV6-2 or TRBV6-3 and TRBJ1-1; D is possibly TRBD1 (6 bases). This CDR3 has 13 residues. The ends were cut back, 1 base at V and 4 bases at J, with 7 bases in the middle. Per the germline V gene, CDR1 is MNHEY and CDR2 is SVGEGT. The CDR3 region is CASSYFRGTEAFF. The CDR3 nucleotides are TGTGCCAGCAGTTACTTCAGGGGCACTGAAGCTTTCTTT.

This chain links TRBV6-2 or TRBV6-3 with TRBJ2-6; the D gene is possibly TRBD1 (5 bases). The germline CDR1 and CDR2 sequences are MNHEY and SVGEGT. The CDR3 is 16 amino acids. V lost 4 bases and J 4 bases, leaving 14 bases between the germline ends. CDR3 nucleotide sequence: TGTGCCAGCAGTTCCCCATTCAGGGCCGGGGCCAACGTCCTGACTTTC. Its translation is CASSSPFRAGANVLTF.

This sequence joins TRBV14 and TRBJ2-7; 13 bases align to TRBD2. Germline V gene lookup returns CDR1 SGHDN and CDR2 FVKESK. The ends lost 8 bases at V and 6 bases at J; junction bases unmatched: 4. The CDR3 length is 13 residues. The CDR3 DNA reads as TGTGCCAGCGGACTAGCGGGAGCAGTCGAGCAGTACTTC. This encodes CASGLAGAVEQYF.

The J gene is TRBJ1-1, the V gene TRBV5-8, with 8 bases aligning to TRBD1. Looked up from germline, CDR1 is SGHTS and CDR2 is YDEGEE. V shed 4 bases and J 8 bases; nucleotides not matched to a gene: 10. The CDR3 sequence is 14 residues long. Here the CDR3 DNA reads TGTGCCAGCAGCGGGCCGAGGACAGGGACGGAAGCTTTCTTT. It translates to CASSGPRTGTEAFF.

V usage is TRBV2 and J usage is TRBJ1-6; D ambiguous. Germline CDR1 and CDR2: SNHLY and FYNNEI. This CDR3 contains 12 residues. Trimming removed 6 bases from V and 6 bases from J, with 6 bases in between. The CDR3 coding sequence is TGTGCCAGCAGGGGCAGTAATTCACCCCTCCACTTT. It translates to CASRGSNSPLHF.

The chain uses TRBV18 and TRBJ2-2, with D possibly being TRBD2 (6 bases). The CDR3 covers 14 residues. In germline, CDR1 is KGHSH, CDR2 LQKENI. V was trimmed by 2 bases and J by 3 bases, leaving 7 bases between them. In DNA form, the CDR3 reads TGTGCCAGCTCACCAGGGGGGTACACCGGGGAGCTGTTTTTT. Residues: CASSPGGYTGELFF.

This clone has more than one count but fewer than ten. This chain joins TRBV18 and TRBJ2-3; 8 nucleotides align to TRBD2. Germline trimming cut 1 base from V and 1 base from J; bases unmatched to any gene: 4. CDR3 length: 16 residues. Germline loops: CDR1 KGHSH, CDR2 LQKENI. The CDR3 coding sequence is TGTGCCAGCTCACCACTTGTGACTAGCGGCACAGATACGCAGTATTTT. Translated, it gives CASSPLVTSGTDTQYF.

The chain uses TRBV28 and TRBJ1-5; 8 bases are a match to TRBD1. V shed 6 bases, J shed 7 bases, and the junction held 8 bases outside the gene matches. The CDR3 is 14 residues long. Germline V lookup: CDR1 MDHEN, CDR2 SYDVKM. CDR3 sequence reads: CASSYQGAIQPQHF. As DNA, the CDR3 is TGTGCCAGCAGCTACCAGGGGGCAATACAGCCCCAGCATTTT.

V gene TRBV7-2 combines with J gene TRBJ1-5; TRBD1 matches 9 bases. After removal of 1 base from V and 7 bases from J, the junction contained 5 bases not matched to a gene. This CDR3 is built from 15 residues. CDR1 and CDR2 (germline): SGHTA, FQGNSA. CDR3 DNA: TGTGCCAGCAGCTTAGAGGGACAGGGACAACAGCCCCAGCATTTT. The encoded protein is CASSLEGQGQQPQHF.

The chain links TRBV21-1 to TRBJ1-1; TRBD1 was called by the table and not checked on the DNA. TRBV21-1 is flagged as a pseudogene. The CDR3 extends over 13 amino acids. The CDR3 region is CASGTEGRTEAFF. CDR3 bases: TGTGCCAGTGGGACAGAGGGCCGGACTGAAGCTTTCTTT.

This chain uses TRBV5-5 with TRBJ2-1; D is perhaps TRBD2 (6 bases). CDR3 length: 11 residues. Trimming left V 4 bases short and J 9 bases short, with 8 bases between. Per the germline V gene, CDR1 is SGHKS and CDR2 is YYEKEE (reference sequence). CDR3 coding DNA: TGTGCCAGCAGCCTTAGCGGTGAGCAGTTCTTC. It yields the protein CASSLSGEQFF.

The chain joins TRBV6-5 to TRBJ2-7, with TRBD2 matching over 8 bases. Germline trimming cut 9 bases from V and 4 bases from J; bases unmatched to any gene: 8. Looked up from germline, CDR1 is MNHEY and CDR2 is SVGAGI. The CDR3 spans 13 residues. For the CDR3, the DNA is TGTGCCAGTTTGACTAGCGATAGATACGAGCAGTACTTC. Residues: CASLTSDRYEQYF.

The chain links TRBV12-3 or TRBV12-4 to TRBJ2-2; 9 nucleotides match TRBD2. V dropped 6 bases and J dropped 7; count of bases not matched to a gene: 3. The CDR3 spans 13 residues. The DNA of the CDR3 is TGTGCCAGCAGCCTAGCGGGATACGGGGAGCTGTTTTTT. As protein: CASSLAGYGELFF.

CDR3 in DNA: TGTGCCAGCAGTTTAAAAGGGGGCGTCGAGCAGTACTTC. Translating it yields CASSLKGGVEQYF. The gene calls are TRBV12-3 or TRBV12-4 and TRBJ2-7, with TRBD1 identical over 7 bases. Losses at the gene ends were 2 bases for V and 6 bases for J; bases not matched to a gene: 4. The CDR3 has 13 residues.

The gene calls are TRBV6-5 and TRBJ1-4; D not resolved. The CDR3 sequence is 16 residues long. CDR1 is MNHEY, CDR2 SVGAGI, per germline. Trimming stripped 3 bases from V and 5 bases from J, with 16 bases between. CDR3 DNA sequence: TGTGCCAGCAGTTATACGCAGGAGGCTATGAATGAAAAACTGTTTTTT. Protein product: CASSYTQEAMNEKLFF.

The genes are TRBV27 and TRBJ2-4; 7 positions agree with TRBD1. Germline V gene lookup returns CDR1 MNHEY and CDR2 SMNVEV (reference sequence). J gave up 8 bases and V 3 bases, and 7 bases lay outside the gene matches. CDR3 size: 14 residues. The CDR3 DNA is TGTGCCAGCAGTTTCGGGACAGTGATTTACATTCAGTACTTC. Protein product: CASSFGTVIYIQYF.

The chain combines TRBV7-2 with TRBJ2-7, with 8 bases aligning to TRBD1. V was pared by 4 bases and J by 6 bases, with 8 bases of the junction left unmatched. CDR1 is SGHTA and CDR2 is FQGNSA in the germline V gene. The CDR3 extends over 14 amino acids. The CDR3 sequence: CASSSGQGVGEQYF. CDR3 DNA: TGTGCCAGCAGCTCAGGACAGGGAGTAGGCGAGCAGTACTTC.

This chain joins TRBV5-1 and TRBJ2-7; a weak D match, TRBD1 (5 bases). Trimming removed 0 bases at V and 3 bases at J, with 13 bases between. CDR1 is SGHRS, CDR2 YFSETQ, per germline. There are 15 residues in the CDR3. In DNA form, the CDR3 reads TGCGCCAGCAGCTTGGGGCCGCAGGGCGACTACGAGCAGTACTTC. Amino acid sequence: CASSLGPQGDYEQYF. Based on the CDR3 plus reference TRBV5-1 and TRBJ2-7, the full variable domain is KAGVTQTPRYLIKTRGQQVTLSCSPISGHRSVSWYQQTPGQGLQFLFEYFSETQRNKGNFPGRFSGRQFSNSRSEMNVSTLELGDSALYLCASSLGPQGDYEQYFGPGTRLTVT.

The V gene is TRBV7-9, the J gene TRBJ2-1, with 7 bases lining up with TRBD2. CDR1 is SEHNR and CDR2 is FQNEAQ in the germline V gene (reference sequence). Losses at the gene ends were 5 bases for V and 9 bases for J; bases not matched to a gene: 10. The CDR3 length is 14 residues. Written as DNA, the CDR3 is TGTGCCAGCAGCCCCACTAGCGAGGGCGGTGAGCAGTTCTTC. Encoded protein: CASSPTSEGGEQFF.

This CDR3 reads CAWGRVIYEQYF. CDR3 sequence (DNA): TGTGCCTGGGGGAGGGTAATCTACGAGCAGTACTTC. The gene calls are TRBV30 and TRBJ2-7; 7 positions match TRBD2. This CDR3 spans 12 amino acids. Trimming removed 5 bases from V and 3 bases from J; junction bases left unmatched: 4. In germline, CDR1 is GTSNPN, CDR2 SVGIG (reference sequence).

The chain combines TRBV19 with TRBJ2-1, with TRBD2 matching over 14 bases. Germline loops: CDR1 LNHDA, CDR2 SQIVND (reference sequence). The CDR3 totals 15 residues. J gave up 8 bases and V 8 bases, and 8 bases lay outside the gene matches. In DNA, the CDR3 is TGTGCCAGTCGGACTAGCGGGAGGTTCTCAGATGAGCAGTTCTTC. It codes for CASRTSGRFSDEQFF.

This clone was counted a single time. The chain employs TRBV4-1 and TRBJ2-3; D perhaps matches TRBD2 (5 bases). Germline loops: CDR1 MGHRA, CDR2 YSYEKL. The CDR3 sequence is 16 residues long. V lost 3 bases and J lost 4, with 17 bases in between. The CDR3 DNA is TGCGCCAGCAGCCATAGAGGGCGGAGCCCCCCAGATACGCAGTATTTT. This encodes CASSHRGRSPPDTQYF.

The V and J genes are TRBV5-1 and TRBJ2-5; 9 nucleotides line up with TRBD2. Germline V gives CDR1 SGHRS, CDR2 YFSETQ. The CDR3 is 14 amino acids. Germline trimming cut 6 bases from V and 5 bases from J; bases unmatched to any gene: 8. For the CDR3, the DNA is TGCGCCAGCATGGCGGGAGGGCCCGAGGAGACCCAGTACTTC. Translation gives CASMAGGPEETQYF.

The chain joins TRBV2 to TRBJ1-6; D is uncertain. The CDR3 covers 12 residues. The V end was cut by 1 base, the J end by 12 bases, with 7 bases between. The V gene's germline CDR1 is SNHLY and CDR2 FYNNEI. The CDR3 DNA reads TGTGCCAGCAGTGAAGTCTACCTACCCCTCCACTTT. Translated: CASSEVYLPLHF.